One and the same sample provided the 16 T cell receptor beta chains below, sequenced in a study of CD8+ T cells in alopecia areata. Extraction and reverse transcription of RNA yielded cDNA as the sequencing template. TCRdb's table, derived via immunoSEQ multiplex PCR, lists solely in-frame clones and lacks some. Of approximately 210,000 clones listed, around 65% are singletons. Treatment noted: oral pan-JAK inhibitor, 5-10 mg twice daily. Here the sequenced sample was CD4+ T cells sorted from blood, taken at roughly week 45, from a patient treated with tofacitinib. The receptors stem from a human donor with alopecia areata.

This clone was seen a handful of times. The V and J genes are TRBV5-4 and TRBJ2-1, with 9 bases fitting TRBD2. This CDR3 is built from 16 residues. V shed 0 bases, J shed 4 bases, and the junction held 5 bases outside the gene matches. The germline gives CDR1 SGHNT, CDR2 YYREEE (reference sequence). The CDR3 here is CASSLGSGGTYNEQFF. CDR3 DNA sequence: TGTGCCAGCAGCTTGGGTAGCGGGGGCACATACAATGAGCAGTTCTTC.

The rearrangement uses TRBV29-1 and TRBJ2-7, with a possible D match to TRBD2 (5 bases). Trimming took off 4 bases at V and 3 bases at J, with 13 bases between the two ends. CDR3 length: 13 residues. Germline V CDR1 and CDR2: SQVTM, ANQGSEA. CDR3 sequence: CSVVVPGYYEQYF. Written as DNA, the CDR3 is TGCAGCGTTGTAGTCCCGGGGTACTACGAGCAGTACTTC.

The V call is TRBV7-2, the J call TRBJ2-2; tentative D call: TRBD2 (6 bases). CDR3 size: 16 residues. Per germline, CDR1 SGHTA and CDR2 FQGNSA. V was clipped by 0 bases and J by 4 bases, with 12 bases between them. Written as DNA, the CDR3 is TGTGCCAGCAGCTTAGCGGGGGGTTACCCCACCGGGGAGCTGTTTTTT. Its translation: CASSLAGGYPTGELFF.

V is TRBV2 and J is TRBJ2-2, with unresolved D. Germline V CDR1 and CDR2: SNHLY, FYNNEI. The CDR3 length is 13 residues. The V end was cut by 4 bases, the J end by 6 bases, with 9 bases between. This chain's CDR3 is CASSVGFAGELFF. In DNA form, the CDR3 reads TGTGCCAGCAGTGTCGGTTTCGCCGGGGAGCTGTTTTTT.

This chain connects TRBV5-4 to TRBJ2-7; 7 nucleotides line up with TRBD1. The CDR3 is 15 amino acids. J gave up 0 bases and V 3 bases, and 6 bases lay outside the gene matches. Germline loops: CDR1 SGHNT, CDR2 YYREEE (reference sequence). The CDR3 DNA sequence: TGTGCCAGCAGCTCAAAAAGGGACAGCTCCTACGAGCAGTACTTC. Its protein is CASSSKRDSSYEQYF. Drawing the rest from reference TRBV5-4 and TRBJ2-7, the complete variable domain is ETGVTQSPTHLIKTRGQQVTLRCSSQSGHNTVSWYQQALGQGPQFIFQYYREEENGRGNFPPRFSGLQFPNYSSELNVNALELDDSALYLCASSSKRDSSYEQYFGPGTRLTVT.

This clone was detected only once. The chain combines TRBV27 with TRBJ1-2, with D maybe TRBD1 (5 bases). The CDR3 sequence is 13 residues long. Germline V lookup: CDR1 MNHEY, CDR2 SMNVEV (reference sequence). The V gene lost 5 bases and the J gene lost 4 bases, with 11 bases spanning the gap. The CDR3 reads CASSDGTAYGYTF. CDR3 DNA: TGTGCCAGCAGTGACGGGACGGCCTATGGCTACACCTTC.

CDR3 residues: CAWSSGTMNTEAFF. DNA of the CDR3: TGTGCCTGGAGTTCCGGGACCATGAACACTGAAGCTTTCTTT. The J gene is TRBJ1-1, the V gene TRBV30; perhaps TRBD1 as D (5 bases). The germline V and J ends were trimmed by 2 bases and 0 bases, with 10 bases remaining between them. The germline gives CDR1 GTSNPN, CDR2 SVGIG (reference sequence). CDR3 size: 14 residues. The whole variable domain, filled in from reference TRBV30 and TRBJ1-1, reads SQTIHQWPATLVQPVGSPLSLECTVEGTSNPNLYWYRQAAGRGLQLLFYSVGIGQISSEVPQNLSASRPQDRQFILSSKKLLLSDSGFYLCAWSSGTMNTEAFFGQGTRLTVV.

The J gene is TRBJ2-1, the V gene TRBV11-3, with D unresolved. Trimming stripped 8 bases from V and 5 bases from J, with 7 bases between. This CDR3 contains 11 residues. Germline values: CDR1 SGHNT, CDR2 YENEEA. The CDR3 loop is CASRTNNEQFF. In DNA form, the CDR3 reads TGTGCCAGCCGTACCAACAATGAGCAGTTCTTC.

The V call is TRBV5-1, the J call TRBJ1-6, with 7 bases identical to TRBD1. Germline V gene sequence: CDR1 SGHRS, CDR2 YFSETQ. V lost 3 bases, J lost 7 bases, and 10 bases stayed unmatched. The CDR3 covers 16 residues. CDR3 coding DNA: TGCGCCAGCAGCTGGGGGACAGTAACAGAAAATTCACCCCTCCACTTT. It translates to CASSWGTVTENSPLHF.

The DNA for the CDR3 is TGTGCCAGCAATGACTACAGGGCGCCGAACACTGAAGCTTTCTTT. Its translation is CASNDYRAPNTEAFF. The chain couples TRBV6-5 to TRBJ1-1; the D gene is possibly TRBD1 (6 bases). There are 15 residues in the CDR3. V lost 7 bases and J lost 1, with 16 bases in between. Germline CDR1 MNHEY, CDR2 SVGAGI.

The CDR3 sequence: CASSVDGTETYEQYF. The DNA for the CDR3 is TGTGCCAGCAGCGTAGATGGGACGGAGACCTACGAGCAGTACTTC. V usage is TRBV9 and J usage is TRBJ2-7, with D possibly being TRBD1 or TRBD2 (5 bases each). Germline V CDR1 and CDR2: SGDLS, YYNGEE. This CDR3 region has 15 residues. V shed 0 bases and J shed 2 bases, with 12 bases lying between them. Full variable domain (outside the CDR3, taken from reference TRBV9 and TRBJ2-7): DSGVTQTPKHLITATGQRVTLRCSPRSGDLSVYWYQQSLDQGLQFLIQYYNGEERAKGNILERFSAQQFPDLHSELNLSSLELGDSALYFCASSVDGTETYEQYFGPGTRLTVT.

This clone was detected a few times. The chain joins TRBV6-1 to TRBJ1-5; D uncertain. Germline loops: CDR1 MNHNS, CDR2 SASEGT. This CDR3 is built from 13 residues. The V end lost 4 bases, the J end lost 5 bases, and 9 bases lay between the germline ends. CDR3 residues: CASSAYPDQPQHF. The CDR3 DNA is TGTGCCAGCAGTGCGTACCCGGATCAGCCCCAGCATTTT.

This clone appeared a single time. V is TRBV11-2 and J is TRBJ1-1; the D gene is possibly TRBD1 (5 bases). The CDR3 covers 16 residues. Germline CDR1 is SGHAT and CDR2 is FQNNGV. V was trimmed by 0 bases and J by 2 bases, leaving 13 bases between them. CDR3 sequence: CASSLDTQGRNTEAFF. CDR3 DNA: TGTGCCAGCAGCTTAGATACCCAGGGTCGAAACACTGAAGCTTTCTTT.

This clone was seen a single time. The chain is built from TRBV6-1 and TRBJ2-1, with D unclear. V lost 4 bases, J lost 0 bases, and 10 bases lay in between. CDR3 length: 15 amino acids. Germline-derived CDR1 and CDR2 are MNHNS and SASEGT. CDR3 sequence reads: CASSVGRSSYNEQFF. CDR3 coding DNA: TGTGCCAGCAGTGTCGGACGTAGCTCCTACAATGAGCAGTTCTTC.

This sequence joins TRBV2 and TRBJ1-5, with D hard to call. The CDR3 contains 13 residues. The V end lost 7 bases, the J end lost 0 bases, and 7 bases lay between the germline ends. From germline, CDR1 is SNHLY and CDR2 FYNNEI. CDR3 in amino acids: CASTEISNQPQHF. CDR3 DNA sequence: TGTGCCAGCACGGAAATTAGCAATCAGCCCCAGCATTTT.

In DNA, the CDR3 is TGTGCCAGCAGCTTAGGGGTAACTAGCGGGGGATCCATTCAGTACTTC. Translating it yields CASSLGVTSGGSIQYF. This chain links TRBV7-8 with TRBJ2-4; 11 bases line up with TRBD2. There are 16 residues in the CDR3. CDR1 is SGHVS and CDR2 is FQNEAQ in the germline V gene. V was pared by 1 base and J by 9 bases, with 8 bases of the junction left unmatched.